A single sample gave rise to the 3 T cell receptor beta chains below, sequenced in a study of blood T cell repertoires in COVID-19. Method: immunoSEQ multiplex PCR; TCRdb's copy keeps in-frame clones and lacks some. The sample consists of 30,000 to 35,000 clones, roughly 88% of them appearing once. Sequenced sample: peripheral blood. All receptors derive from a man aged 80 or over with acute or convalescent COVID-19.

V and J are TRBV5-1 and TRBJ1-6; D gene unclear. The germline V gene encodes CDR1 SGHRS and CDR2 YFSETQ. This CDR3 comprises 16 residues. Trimming pared 3 bases from V and 3 bases from J, leaving 13 bases between. DNA for the CDR3: TGCGCCAGCAGCTCCTCCCCCGGAGGCTATAATTCACCCCTCCACTTT. Amino acid sequence: CASSSSPGGYNSPLHF.

This clone appeared once. V and J are TRBV4-1 and TRBJ2-2, with D uncertain. CDR3 length: 16 amino acids. Germline values: CDR1 MGHRA, CDR2 YSYEKL. V gave up 1 base and J gave up 2 bases, with 11 bases separating them. CDR3 sequence (DNA): TGCGCCAGCAGCCAAGGGGCGAGTAGAAACACCGGGGAGCTGTTTTTT. Encoded protein: CASSQGASRNTGELFF.

The V and J genes are TRBV5-4 and TRBJ1-2; D remains ambiguous. The germline V and J ends were trimmed by 2 bases and 6 bases, with 11 bases remaining between them. Germline values: CDR1 SGHNT, CDR2 YYREEE (reference sequence). This CDR3 is built from 13 residues. CDR3 protein: CASSFGGIDGYTF. In nucleotides, the CDR3 is TGTGCCAGCAGCTTTGGAGGGATCGATGGCTACACCTTC. The full variable domain, rest sourced from reference TRBV5-4 and TRBJ1-2, is ETGVTQSPTHLIKTRGQQVTLRCSSQSGHNTVSWYQQALGQGPQFIFQYYREEENGRGNFPPRFSGLQFPNYSSELNVNALELDDSALYLCASSFGGIDGYTFGSGTRLTVV.